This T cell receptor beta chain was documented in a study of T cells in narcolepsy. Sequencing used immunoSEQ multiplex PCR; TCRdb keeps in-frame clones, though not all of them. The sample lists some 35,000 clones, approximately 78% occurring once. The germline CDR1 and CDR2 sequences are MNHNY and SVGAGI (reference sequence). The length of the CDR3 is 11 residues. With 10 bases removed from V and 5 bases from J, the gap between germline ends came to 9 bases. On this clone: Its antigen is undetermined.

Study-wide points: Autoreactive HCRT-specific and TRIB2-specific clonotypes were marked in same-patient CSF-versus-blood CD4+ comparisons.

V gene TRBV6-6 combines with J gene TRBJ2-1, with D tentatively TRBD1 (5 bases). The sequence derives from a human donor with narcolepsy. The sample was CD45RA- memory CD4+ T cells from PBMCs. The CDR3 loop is CATDSHNEQFF. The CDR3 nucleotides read TGTGCCACCGACAGCCACAATGAGCAGTTCTTC.